One and the same sample provided the 4 T cell receptor beta chains below, sequenced in a study of cytotoxic CD8 clonotypes in ibrutinib-treated CLL. Method: immunoSEQ multiplex PCR; TCRdb's copy keeps in-frame clones and lacks some. The sample contains fewer than 7,000 clones, about 70% of which appear only once. The source material was PBMCs, sampled before ibrutinib treatment. These receptors all stem from a human donor with chronic lymphocytic leukemia.

The chain links TRBV10-1 to TRBJ2-1; D call uncertain. The CDR3 extends over 15 amino acids. V lost 4 bases to trimming and J lost 6 bases, with 16 bases between them. Germline values: CDR1 WNHNN, CDR2 SYGVQD (reference sequence). CDR3 loop: CASSASLATSNEQFF. The DNA for the CDR3 is TGCGCCAGCAGTGCAAGCCTCGCTACCTCCAATGAGCAGTTCTTC.

This chain links TRBV4-2 with TRBJ1-2; D is undetermined. CDR1 LGHNA and CDR2 YNFKEQ come from the germline V gene. The CDR3 consists of 13 residues. Trimming cost V 4 bases and J 4 bases, with 10 bases left between them. The CDR3 is CASSLPDGYGYTF. CDR3 nucleotides: TGTGCCAGCAGCCTGCCAGATGGCTATGGCTACACCTTC.

V and J are TRBV25-1 and TRBJ2-7, with TRBD2 matching 8 bases. Germline-derived CDR1 and CDR2 are MGHDK and SYGVNS. Trimming cost V 2 bases and J 2 bases; bases outside gene matches: 2. The CDR3 runs 14 residues. CDR3 in amino acids: CASSEPGLAYEQYF. The CDR3 DNA follows: TGTGCCAGCAGTGAACCGGGACTAGCCTACGAGCAGTACTTC.

The chain uses TRBV19 and TRBJ1-4, with D possibly TRBD1 on 5 matching bases. CDR1 is LNHDA and CDR2 is SQIVND in the germline V gene (reference sequence). The CDR3 sequence is 13 residues long. V shed 0 bases and J shed 8 bases, with 7 bases lying between them. CDR3 DNA sequence: TGTGCCAGTAGTATAGACAGGGCCGAAAAACTGTTTTTT. Its protein product is CASSIDRAEKLFF.